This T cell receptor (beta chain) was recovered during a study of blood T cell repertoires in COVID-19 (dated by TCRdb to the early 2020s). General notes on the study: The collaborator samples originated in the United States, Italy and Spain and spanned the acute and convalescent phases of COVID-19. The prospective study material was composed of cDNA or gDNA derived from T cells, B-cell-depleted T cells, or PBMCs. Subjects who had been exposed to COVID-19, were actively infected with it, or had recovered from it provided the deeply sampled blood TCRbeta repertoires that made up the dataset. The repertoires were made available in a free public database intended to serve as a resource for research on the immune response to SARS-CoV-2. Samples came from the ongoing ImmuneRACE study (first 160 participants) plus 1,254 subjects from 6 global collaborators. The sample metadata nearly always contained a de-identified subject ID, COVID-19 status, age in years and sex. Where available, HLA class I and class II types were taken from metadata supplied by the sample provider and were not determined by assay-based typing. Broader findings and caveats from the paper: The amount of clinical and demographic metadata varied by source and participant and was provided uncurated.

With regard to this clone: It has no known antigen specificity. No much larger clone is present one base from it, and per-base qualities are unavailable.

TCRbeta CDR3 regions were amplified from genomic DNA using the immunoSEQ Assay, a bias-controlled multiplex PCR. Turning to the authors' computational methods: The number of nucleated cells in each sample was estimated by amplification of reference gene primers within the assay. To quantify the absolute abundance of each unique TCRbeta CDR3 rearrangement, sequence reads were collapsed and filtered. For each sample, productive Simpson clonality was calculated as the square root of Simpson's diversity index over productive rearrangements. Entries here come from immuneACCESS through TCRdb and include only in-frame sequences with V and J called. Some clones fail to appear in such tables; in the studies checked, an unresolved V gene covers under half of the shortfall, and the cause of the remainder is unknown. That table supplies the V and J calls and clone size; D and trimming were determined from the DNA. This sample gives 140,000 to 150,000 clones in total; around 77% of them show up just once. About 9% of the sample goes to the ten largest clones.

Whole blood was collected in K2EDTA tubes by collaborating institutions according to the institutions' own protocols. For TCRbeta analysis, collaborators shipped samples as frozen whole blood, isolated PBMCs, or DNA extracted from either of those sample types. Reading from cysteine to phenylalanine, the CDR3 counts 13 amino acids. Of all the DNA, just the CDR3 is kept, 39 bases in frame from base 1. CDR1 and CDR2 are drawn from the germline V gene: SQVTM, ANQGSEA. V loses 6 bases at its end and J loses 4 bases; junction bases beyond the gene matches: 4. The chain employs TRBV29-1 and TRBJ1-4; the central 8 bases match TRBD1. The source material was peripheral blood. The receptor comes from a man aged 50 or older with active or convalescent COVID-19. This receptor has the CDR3 CSVTTGGNEKLFF. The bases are TGCAGCGTAACAACAGGGGGTAATGAAAAACTGTTTTTT.